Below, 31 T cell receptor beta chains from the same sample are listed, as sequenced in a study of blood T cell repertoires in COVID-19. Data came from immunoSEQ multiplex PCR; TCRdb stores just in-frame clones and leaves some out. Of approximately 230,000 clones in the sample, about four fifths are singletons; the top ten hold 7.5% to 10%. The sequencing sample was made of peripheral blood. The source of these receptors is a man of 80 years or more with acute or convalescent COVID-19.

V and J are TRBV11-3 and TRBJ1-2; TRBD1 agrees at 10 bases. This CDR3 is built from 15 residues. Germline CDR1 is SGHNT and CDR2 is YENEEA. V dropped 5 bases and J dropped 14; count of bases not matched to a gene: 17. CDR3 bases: TGTGCCAGCAGCACAAGCCTCCGGGACAGGGGCGCGCAAACCTTC. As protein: CASSTSLRDRGAQTF. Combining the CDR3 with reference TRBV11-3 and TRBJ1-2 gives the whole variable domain EAGVVQSPRYKIIEKKQPVAFWCNPISGHNTLYWYLQNLGQGPELLIRYENEEAVDDSQLPKDRFSAERLKGVDSTLKIQPAELGDSAVYLCASSTSLRDRGAQTFGSGTRLTVV.

DNA of the CDR3: TGTGCCAGCAGGAGGGGGGTAAGGACTAGCGGACAAAACAATGAGCAGTTCTTC. Amino acids: CASRRGVRTSGQNNEQFF. This chain connects TRBV2 to TRBJ2-1, with 10 bases matching TRBD2. The CDR3 runs 18 residues. V lost 6 bases and J lost 5; bases outside the gene matches: 16. Germline CDR1 and CDR2: SNHLY and FYNNEI.

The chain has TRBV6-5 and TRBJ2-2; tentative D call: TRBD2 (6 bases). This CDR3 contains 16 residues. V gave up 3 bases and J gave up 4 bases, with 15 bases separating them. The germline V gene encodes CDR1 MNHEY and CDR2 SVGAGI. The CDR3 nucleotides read TGTGCCAGCAGTTATAGATCGGGGGACGGCACCGGGGAGCTGTTTTTT. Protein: CASSYRSGDGTGELFF.

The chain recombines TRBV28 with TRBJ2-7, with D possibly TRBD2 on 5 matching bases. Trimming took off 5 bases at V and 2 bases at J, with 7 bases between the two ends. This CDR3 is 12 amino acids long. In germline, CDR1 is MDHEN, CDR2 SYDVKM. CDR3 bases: TGTGCCAGCAGTGCGGGCGCCTACGAGCAGTACTTC. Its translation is CASSAGAYEQYF.

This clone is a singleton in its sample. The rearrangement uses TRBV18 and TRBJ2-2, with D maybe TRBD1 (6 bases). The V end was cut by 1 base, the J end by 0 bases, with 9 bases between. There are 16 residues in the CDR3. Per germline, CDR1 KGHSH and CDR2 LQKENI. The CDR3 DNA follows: TGTGCCAGCTCACCACGCGAGGGGGCGAACACCGGGGAGCTGTTTTTT. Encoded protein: CASSPREGANTGELFF.

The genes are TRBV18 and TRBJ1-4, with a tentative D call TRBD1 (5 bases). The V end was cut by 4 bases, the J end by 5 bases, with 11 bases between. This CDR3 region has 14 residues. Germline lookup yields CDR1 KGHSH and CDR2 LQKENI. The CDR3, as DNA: TGTGCCAGCTCACAACTTAACAGGAATGAAAAACTGTTTTTT. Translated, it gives CASSQLNRNEKLFF.

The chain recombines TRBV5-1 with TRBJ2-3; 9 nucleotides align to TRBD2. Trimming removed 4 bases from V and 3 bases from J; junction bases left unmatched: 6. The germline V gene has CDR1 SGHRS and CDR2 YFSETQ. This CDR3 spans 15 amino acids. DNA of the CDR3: TGCGCCAGCAGCGTGCGCGGGGGGGTAACAGATACGCAGTATTTT. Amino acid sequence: CASSVRGGVTDTQYF.

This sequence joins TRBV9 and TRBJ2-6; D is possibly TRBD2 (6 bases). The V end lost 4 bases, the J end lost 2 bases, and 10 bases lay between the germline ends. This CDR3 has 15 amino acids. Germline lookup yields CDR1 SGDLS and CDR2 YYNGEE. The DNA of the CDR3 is TGTGCCAGCAGCCCCCGACTAGCTGGGGCCAACGTCCTGACTTTC. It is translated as CASSPRLAGANVLTF.

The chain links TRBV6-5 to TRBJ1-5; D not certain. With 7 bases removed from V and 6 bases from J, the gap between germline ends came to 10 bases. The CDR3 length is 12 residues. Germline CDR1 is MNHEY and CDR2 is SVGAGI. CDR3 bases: TGTGCCAGCAAGCCGGGTACTCAGCCCCAGCATTTT. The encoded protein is CASKPGTQPQHF.

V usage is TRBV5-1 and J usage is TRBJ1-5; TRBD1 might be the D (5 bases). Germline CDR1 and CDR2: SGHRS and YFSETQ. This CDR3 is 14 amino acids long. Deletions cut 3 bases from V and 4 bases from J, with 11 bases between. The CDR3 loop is CASSSGTQNQPQHF. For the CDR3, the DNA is TGCGCCAGCAGCTCCGGGACTCAAAATCAGCCCCAGCATTTT.

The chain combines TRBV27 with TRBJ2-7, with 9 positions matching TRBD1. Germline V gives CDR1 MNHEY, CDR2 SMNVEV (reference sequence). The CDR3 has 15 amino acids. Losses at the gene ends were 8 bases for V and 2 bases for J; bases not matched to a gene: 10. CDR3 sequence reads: CASAVKQGAPYEQYF. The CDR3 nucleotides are TGTGCCAGCGCCGTCAAACAGGGGGCCCCCTACGAGCAGTACTTC.

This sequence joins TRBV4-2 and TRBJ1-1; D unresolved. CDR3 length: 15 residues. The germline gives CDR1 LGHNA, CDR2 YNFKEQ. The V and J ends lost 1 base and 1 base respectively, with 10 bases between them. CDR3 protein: CASSQVNPGNTEAFF. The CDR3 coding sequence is TGTGCCAGCAGCCAAGTTAATCCCGGGAACACTGAAGCTTTCTTT.

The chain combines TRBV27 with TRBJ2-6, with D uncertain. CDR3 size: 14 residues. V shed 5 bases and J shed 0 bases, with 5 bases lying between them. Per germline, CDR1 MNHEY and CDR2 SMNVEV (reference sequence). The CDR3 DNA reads TGTGCCAGCAGTCCCCGCTCTGGGGCCAACGTCCTGACTTTC. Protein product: CASSPRSGANVLTF.

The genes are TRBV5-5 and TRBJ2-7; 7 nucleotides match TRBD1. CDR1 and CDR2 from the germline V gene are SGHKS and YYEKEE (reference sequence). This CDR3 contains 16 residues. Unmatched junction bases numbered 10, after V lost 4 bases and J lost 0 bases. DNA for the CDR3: TGTGCCAGCAGCCGACAGGGTTCGACAACCTCCTACGAGCAGTACTTC. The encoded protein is CASSRQGSTTSYEQYF. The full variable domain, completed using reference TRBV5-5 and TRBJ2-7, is DAGVTQSPTHLIKTRGQQVTLRCSPISGHKSVSWYQQVLGQGPQFIFQYYEKEERGRGNFPDRFSARQFPNYSSELNVNALLLGDSALYLCASSRQGSTTSYEQYFGPGTRLTVT.

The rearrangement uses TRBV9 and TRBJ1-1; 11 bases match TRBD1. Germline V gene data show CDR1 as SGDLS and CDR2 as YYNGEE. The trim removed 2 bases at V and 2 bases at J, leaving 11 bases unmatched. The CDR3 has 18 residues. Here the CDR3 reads CASSVESGTGGPNTEAFF. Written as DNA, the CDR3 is TGTGCCAGCAGCGTGGAGAGTGGGACAGGGGGGCCAAACACTGAAGCTTTCTTT.

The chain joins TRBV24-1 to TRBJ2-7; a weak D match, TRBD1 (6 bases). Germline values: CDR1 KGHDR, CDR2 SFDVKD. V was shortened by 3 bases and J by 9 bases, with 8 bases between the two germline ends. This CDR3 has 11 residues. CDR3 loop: CATSDQGRQYF. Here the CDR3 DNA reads TGTGCCACCAGTGATCAGGGGCGGCAGTACTTC.

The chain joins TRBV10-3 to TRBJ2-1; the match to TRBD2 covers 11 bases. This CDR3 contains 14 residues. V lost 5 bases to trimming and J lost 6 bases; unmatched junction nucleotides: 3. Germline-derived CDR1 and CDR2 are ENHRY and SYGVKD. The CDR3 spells CAISLAGGFNEQFF. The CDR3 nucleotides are TGTGCCATCAGTCTAGCGGGGGGCTTCAATGAGCAGTTCTTC.

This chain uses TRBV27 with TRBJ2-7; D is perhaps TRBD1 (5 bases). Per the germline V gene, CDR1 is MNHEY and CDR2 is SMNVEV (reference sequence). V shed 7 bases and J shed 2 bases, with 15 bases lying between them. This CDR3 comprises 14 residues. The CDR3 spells CASTLTVIPYEQYF. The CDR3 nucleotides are TGTGCCAGCACCCTGACAGTTATCCCCTACGAGCAGTACTTC.

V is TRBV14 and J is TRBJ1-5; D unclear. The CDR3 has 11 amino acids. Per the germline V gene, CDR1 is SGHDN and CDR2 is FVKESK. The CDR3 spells CVWEGNQPQHF. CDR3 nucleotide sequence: TGTGTTTGGGAGGGCAATCAGCCCCAGCATTTT.

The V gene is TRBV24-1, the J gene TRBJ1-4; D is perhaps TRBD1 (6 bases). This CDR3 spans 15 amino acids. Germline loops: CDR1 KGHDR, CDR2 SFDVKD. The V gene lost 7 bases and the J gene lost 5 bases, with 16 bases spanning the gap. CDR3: CATSAMGGLNEKLFF. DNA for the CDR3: TGTGCCACCAGCGCTATGGGGGGGCTGAATGAAAAACTGTTTTTT.

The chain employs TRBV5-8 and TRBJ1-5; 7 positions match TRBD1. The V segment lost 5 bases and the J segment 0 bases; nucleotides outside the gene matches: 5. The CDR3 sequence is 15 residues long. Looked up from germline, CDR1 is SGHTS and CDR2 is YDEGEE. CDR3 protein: CASSRGQGSNQPQHF. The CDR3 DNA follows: TGTGCCAGCAGTAGGGGGCAAGGTAGCAATCAGCCCCAGCATTTT.

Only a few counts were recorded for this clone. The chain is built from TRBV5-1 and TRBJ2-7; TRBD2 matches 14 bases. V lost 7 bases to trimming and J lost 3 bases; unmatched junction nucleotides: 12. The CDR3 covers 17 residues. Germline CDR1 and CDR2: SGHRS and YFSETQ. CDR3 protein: CASRGLAGVQPLYEQYF. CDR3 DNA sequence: TGCGCCAGCCGGGGACTAGCGGGGGTCCAACCACTCTACGAGCAGTACTTC.

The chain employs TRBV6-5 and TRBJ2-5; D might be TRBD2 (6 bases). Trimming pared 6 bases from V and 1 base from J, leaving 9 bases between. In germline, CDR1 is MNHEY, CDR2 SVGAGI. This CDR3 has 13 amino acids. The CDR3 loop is CASSRDSQETQYF. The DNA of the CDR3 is TGTGCCAGCAGCCGGGACTCCCAAGAGACCCAGTACTTC.

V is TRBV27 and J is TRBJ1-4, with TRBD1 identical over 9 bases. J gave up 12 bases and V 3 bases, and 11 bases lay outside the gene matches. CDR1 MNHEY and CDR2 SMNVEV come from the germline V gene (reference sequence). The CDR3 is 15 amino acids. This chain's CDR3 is CASSFTGTGYFQLFF. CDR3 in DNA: TGTGCCAGCAGTTTCACCGGGACAGGGTACTTTCAACTGTTTTTT.

In DNA, the CDR3 is TGTGCCAGCAGCTTGCCACTAACCCACGAGCAGTACTTC. The encoded protein is CASSLPLTHEQYF. This chain links TRBV5-4 with TRBJ2-7, with unresolved D. CDR1 SGHNT and CDR2 YYREEE come from the germline V gene (reference sequence). V dropped 1 base and J dropped 5 bases, with 10 bases sitting between them. This CDR3 spans 13 amino acids. Filled out from reference TRBV5-4 and TRBJ2-7, the complete variable domain reads ETGVTQSPTHLIKTRGQQVTLRCSSQSGHNTVSWYQQALGQGPQFIFQYYREEENGRGNFPPRFSGLQFPNYSSELNVNALELDDSALYLCASSLPLTHEQYFGPGTRLTVT.

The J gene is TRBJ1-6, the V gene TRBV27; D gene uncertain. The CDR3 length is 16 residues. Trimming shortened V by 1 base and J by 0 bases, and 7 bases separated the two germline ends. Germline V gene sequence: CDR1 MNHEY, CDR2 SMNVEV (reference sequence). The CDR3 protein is CASSLYYTSYNSPLHF. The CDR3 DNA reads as TGTGCCAGCAGTTTATATTACACCTCCTATAATTCACCCCTCCACTTT.

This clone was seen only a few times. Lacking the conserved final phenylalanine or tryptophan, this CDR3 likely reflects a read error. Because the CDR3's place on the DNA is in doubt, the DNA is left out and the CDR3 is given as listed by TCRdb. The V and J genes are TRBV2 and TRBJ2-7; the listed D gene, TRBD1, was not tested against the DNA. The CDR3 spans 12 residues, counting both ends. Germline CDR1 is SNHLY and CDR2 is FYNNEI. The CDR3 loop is CASSEQGKRIWI.

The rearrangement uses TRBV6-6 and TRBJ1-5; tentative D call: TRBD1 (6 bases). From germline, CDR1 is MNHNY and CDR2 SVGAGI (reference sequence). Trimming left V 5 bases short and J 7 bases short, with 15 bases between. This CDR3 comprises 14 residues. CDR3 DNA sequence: TGTGCCAGCAGTAGGGCAGGGGTAGGGCAGCCCCAGCATTTT. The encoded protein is CASSRAGVGQPQHF.

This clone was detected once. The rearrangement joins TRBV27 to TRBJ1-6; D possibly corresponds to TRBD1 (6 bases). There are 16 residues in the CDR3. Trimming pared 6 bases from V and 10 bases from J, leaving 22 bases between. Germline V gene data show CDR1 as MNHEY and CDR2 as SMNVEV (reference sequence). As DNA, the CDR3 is TGTGCCAGCAGCCTAGGGGGGGGCTTTCGGGGCTCACCCCTCCACTTT. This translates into CASSLGGGFRGSPLHF.

In DNA form, the CDR3 reads TGTGCCAGTAGTCAGGGGGCCAGACCCAGGGACACTGAAGCTTTCTTT. Translating gives CASSQGARPRDTEAFF. The chain recombines TRBV19 with TRBJ1-1, with 8 nucleotides matching TRBD1. V shed 5 bases, J shed 3 bases, and the junction held 11 bases outside the gene matches. CDR3 size: 16 residues. Germline V gene sequence: CDR1 LNHDA, CDR2 SQIVND (reference sequence).

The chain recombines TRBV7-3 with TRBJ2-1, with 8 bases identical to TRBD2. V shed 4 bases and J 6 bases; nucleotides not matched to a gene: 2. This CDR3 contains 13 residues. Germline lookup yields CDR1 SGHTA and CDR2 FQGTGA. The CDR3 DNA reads TGTGCCAGCAGCTCCGGACTAGCCAATGAGCAGTTCTTC. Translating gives CASSSGLANEQFF.